This TCR beta chain was found in a study of patients and donors after allogeneic stem cell transplantation. Germline V gene sequence: CDR1 SQVTM, CDR2 ANQGSEA. V was trimmed by 1 base and J by 8 bases, leaving 24 bases between them. The CDR3 extends over 17 amino acids. TCRdb used MiXCR to reprocess the RT-PCR reads, holding one entry per CDR3 protein. The data show over 150,000 distinct CDR3 sequences, around 28% seen once. This clonotype has a handful of counts. The sequence was obtained from a human donor who was either an allogeneic HSCT recipient or a stem cell or donor lymphocyte infusion donor (not recorded which). It is not recorded whose cells these are; they may come from a transplant donor. Sequences were obtained from blood, either unsorted or a sorted T cell fraction (not recorded which). The V and J genes are TRBV29-1 and TRBJ2-1, with D possibly being TRBD1 (5 bases). The CDR3 DNA sequence: TGCAGCGTTGAAGTTCCCCTCATGTTGGGGCGTGAGGATGAGCAGTTCTTC. Protein product: CSVEVPLMLGREDEQFF.